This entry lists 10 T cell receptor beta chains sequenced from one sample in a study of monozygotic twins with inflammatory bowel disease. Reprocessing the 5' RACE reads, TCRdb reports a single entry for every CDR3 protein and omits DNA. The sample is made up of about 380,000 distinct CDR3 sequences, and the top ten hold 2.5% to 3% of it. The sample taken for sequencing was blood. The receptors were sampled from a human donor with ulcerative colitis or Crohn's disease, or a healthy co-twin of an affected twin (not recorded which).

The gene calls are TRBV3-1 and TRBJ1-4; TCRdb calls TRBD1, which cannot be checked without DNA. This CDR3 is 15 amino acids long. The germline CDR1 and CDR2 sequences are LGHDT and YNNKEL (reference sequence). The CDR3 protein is CASSHRDRVNEKLFF.

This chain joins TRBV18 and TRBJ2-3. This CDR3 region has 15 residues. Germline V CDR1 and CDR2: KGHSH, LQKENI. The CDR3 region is CASSPPARRTDTQYF.

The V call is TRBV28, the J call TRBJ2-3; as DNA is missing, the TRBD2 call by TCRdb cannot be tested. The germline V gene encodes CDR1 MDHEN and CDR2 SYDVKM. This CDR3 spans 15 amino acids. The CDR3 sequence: CASSFGLASTDTQYF. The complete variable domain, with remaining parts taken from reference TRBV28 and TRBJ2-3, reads DVKVTQSSRYLVKRTGEKVFLECVQDMDHENMFWYRQDPGLGLRLIYFSYDVKMKEKGDIPEGYSVSREKKERFSLILESASTNQTSMYLCASSFGLASTDTQYFGPGTRLTVL.

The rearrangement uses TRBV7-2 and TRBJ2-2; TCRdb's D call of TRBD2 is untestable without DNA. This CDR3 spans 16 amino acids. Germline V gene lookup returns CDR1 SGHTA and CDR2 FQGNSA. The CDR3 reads CASSLWSGGNTGELFF.

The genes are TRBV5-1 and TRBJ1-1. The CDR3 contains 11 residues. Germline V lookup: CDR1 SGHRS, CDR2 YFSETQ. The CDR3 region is CASRGNTEAFF.

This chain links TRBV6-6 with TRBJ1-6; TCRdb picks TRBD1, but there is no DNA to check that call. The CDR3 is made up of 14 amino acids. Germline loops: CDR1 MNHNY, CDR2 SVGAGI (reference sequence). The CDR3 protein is CASSLTGSGSPLHF.

This chain's CDR3 is CASSLERGAGTEAFF. This chain uses TRBV5-4 with TRBJ1-1. Germline-derived CDR1 and CDR2 are SGHNT and YYREEE (reference sequence). The CDR3 consists of 15 residues.

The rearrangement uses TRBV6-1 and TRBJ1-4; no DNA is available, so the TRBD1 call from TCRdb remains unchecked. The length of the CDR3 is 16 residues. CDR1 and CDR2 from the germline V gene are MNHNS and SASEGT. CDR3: CASSTGTGVANEKLFF.

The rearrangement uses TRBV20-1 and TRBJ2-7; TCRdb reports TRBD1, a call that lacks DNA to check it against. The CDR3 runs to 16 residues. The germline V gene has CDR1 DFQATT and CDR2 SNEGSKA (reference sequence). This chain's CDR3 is CRAGTGGQTFSYEQYF.

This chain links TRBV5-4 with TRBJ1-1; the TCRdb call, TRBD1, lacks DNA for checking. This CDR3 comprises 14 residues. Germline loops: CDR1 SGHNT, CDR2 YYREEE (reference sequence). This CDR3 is CASRYRGAGTEAFF.